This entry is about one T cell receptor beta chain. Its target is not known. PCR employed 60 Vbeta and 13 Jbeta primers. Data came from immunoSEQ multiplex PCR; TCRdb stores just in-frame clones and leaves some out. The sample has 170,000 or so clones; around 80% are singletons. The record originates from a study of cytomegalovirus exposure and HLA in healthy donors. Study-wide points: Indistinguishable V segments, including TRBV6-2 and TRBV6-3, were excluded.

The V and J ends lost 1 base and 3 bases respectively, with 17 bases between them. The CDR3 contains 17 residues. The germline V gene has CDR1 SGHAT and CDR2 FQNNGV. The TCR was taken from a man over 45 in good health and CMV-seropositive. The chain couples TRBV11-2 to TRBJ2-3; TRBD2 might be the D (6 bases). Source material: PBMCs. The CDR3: CASSLGSRGKRTDTQYF. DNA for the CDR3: TGTGCCAGCAGCTTAGGGTCTCGGGGGAAAAGAACAGATACGCAGTATTTT.